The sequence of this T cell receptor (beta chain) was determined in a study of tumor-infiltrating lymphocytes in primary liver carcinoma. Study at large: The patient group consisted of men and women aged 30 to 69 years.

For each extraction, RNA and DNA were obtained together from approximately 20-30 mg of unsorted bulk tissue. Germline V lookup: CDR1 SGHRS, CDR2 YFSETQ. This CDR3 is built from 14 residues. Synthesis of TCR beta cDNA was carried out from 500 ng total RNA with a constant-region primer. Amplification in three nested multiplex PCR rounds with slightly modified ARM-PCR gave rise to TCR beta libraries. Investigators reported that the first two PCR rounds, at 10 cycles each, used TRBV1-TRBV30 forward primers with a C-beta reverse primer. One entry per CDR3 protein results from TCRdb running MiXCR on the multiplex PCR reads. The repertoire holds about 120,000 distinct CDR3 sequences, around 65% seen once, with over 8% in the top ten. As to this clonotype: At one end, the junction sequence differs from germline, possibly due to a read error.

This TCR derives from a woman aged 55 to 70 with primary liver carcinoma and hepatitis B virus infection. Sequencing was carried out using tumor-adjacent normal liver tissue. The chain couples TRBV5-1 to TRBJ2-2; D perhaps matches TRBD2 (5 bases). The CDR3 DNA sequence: TGCACCAGCAAAGGTTCGCTAGGGCCCGGGGAACTGTTTTTT. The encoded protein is CTSKGSLGPGELFF.